This entry features one TCR beta chain sequence. Its specificity is unknown. This entry belongs to a study of T cell repertoires in cytomegalovirus infection. Overall study: Public signatures in TCR beta pointed to CMV infection and matching HLA type. General observations from the study: HLA-C-restricted CMV-specific TCR beta clonotypes were dominant in the ex vivo response. The cumulative frequency of public TCR beta families identified carriers of CMV plus the relevant HLA.

TCRdb independently ran MiXCR on the reads; one entry per CDR3 protein. The sample includes about 180,000 distinct CDR3 sequences, around 14% seen only once; the top ten take 27%. The CDR3 totals 16 residues. Germline V lookup: CDR1 MDHEN, CDR2 SYDVKM. V lost 2 bases to trimming and J lost 4 bases, with 14 bases between them. This clonotype was obtained from a human donor in good health (CMV status not recorded). Some clones in this sample may be carry-over from other donors' samples. Specimen: PBMCs. The genes are TRBV28 and TRBJ1-4; tentatively, D is TRBD1 (5 bases). DNA of the CDR3: TGTGCCAGCAGTTTACTCGCCCGGGGGATTAATGAAAAACTGTTTTTT. Its translation: CASSLLARGINEKLFF.